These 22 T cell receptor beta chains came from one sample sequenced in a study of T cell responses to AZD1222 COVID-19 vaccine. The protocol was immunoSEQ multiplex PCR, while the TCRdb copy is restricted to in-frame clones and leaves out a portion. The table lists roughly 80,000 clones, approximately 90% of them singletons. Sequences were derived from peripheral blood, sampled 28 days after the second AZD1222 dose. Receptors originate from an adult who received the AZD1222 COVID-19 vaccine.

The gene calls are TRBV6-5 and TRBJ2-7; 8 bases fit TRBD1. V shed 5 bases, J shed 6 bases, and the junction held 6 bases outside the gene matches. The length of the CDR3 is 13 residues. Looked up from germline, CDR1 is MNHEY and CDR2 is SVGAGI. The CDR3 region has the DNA TGTGCCAGCAGTATCCAGGGGGCAGGCGAGCAGTACTTC. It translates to CASSIQGAGEQYF.

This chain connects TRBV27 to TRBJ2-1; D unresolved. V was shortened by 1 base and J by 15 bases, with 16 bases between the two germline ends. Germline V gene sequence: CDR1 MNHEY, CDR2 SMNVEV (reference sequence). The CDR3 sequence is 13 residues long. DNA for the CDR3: TGTGCCAGCAGTTTATTTCCGGACGGTGAGTCGTTCTTC. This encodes CASSLFPDGESFF.

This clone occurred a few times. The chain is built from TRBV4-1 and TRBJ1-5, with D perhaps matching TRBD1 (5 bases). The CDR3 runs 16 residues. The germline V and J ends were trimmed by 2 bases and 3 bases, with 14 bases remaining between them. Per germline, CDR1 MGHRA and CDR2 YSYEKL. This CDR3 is CASSQIEGRANQPQHF. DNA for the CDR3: TGCGCCAGCAGCCAAATAGAGGGACGGGCCAATCAGCCCCAGCATTTT.

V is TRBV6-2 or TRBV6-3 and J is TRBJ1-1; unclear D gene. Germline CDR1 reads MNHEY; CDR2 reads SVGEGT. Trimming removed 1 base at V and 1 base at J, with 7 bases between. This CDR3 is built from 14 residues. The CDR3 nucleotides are TGTGCCAGCAGTTACTGGGCTAGGAACACTGAAGCTTTCTTT. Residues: CASSYWARNTEAFF.

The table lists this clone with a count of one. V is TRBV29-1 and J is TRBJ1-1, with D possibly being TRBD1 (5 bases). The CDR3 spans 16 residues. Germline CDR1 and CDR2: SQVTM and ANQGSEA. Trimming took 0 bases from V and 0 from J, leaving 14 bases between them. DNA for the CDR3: TGCAGCGTTGAAGATTGGTCAGGGAACATGAACACTGAAGCTTTCTTT. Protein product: CSVEDWSGNMNTEAFF.

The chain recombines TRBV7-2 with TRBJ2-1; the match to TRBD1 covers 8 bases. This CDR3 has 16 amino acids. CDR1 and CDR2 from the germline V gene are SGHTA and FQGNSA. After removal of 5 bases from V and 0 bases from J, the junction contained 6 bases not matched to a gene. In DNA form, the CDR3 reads TGTGCCAGCAGCCTCTGGACAGGGAGCTCCTACAATGAGCAGTTCTTC. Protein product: CASSLWTGSSYNEQFF.

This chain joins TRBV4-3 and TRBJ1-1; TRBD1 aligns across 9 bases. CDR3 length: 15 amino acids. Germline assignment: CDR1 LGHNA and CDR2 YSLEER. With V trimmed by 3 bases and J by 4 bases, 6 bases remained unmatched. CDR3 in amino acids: CASSQVGQGITEAFF. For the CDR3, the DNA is TGCGCCAGCAGCCAGGTTGGACAGGGGATCACTGAAGCTTTCTTT.

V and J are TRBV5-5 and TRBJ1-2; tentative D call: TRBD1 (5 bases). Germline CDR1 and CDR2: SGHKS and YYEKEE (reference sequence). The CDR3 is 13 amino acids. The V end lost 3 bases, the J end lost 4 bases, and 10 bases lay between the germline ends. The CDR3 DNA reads TGTGCCAGCAGCTCCCGGGGGTCCTATGGCTACACCTTC. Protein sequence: CASSSRGSYGYTF.

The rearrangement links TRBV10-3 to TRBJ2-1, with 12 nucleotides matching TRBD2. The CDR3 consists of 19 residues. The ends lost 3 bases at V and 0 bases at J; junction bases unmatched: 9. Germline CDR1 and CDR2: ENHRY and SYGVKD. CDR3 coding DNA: TGTGCCATCAGTGACGGGCTAGCGGGGGGGCAAAGCTCCTACAATGAGCAGTTCTTC. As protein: CAISDGLAGGQSSYNEQFF.

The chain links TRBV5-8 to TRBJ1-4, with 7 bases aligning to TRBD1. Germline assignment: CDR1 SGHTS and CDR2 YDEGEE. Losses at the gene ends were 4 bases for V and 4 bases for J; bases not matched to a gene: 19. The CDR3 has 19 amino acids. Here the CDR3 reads CASSPKGTAFTTHNEKLFF. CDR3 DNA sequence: TGTGCCAGCAGCCCCAAGGGGACAGCCTTTACCACACATAATGAAAAACTGTTTTTT.

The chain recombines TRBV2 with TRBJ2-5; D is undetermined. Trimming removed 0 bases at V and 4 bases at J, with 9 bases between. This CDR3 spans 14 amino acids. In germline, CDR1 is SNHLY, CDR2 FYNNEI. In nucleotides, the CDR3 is TGTGCCAGCAGTGAAGCCGCAGTCGCAGAGACCCAGTACTTC. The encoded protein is CASSEAAVAETQYF.

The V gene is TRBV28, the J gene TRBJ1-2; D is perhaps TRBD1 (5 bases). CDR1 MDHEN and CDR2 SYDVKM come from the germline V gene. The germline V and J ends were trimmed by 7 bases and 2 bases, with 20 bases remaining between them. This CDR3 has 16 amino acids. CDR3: CASISVIGARNYGYTF. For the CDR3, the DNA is TGTGCCAGCATCTCCGTTATTGGGGCGAGAAACTATGGCTACACCTTC.

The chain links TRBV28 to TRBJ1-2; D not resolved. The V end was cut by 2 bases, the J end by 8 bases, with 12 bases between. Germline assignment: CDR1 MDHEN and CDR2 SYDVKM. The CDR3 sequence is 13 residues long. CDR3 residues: CASSLRADPGYTF. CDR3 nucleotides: TGTGCCAGCAGTTTACGGGCTGATCCGGGCTACACCTTC.

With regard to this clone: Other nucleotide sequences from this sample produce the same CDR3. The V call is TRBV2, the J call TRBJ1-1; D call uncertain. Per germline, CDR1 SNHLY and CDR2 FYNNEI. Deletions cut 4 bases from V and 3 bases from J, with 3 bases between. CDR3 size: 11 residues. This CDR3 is CASSGYTEAFF. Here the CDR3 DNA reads TGTGCCAGCAGTGGGTACACTGAAGCTTTCTTT.

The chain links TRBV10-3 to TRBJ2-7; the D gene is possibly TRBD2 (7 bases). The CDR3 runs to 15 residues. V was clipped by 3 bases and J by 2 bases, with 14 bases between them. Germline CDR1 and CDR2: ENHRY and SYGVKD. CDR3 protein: CAISDGRGGPYEQYF. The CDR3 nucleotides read TGTGCCATCAGTGACGGCAGGGGAGGGCCCTACGAGCAGTACTTC.

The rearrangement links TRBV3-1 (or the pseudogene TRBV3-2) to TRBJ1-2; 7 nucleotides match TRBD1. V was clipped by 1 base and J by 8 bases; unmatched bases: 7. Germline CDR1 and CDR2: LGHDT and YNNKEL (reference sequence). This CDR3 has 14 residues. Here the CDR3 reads CASSQVQGVGGYTF. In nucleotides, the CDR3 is TGTGCCAGCAGCCAAGTCCAGGGGGTGGGGGGCTACACCTTC.

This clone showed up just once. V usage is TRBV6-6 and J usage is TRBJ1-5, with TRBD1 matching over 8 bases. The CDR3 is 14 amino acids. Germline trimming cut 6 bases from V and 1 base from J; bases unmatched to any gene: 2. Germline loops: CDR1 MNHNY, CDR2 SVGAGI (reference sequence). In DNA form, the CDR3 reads TGTGCCAGCAGCTACAGGGGGAGCAATCAGCCCCAGCATTTT. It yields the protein CASSYRGSNQPQHF.

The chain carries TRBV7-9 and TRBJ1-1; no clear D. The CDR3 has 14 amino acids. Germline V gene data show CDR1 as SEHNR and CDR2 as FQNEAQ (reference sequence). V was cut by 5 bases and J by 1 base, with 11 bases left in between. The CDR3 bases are TGTGCCAGCAGCACCCTCACCCCGAACACTGAAGCTTTCTTT. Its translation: CASSTLTPNTEAFF. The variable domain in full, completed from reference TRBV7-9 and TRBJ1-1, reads DTGVSQNPRHKITKRGQNVTFRCDPISEHNRLYWYRQTLGQGPEFLTYFQNEAQLEKSRLLSDRFSAERPKGSFSTLEIQRTEQGDSAMYLCASSTLTPNTEAFFGQGTRLTVV.

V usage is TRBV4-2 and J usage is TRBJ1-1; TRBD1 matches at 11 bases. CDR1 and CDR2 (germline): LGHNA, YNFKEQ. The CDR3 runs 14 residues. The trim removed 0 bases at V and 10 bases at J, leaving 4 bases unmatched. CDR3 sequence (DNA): TGTGCCAGCAGCCAAGAGCGGACAGGGGGCAGAGCTTTCTTT. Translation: CASSQERTGGRAFF.

The CDR3 loop reads CASSPPTAFYGYTF. CDR3 coding DNA: TGTGCCAGCAGCCCCCCGACAGCCTTCTATGGCTACACCTTC. The chain joins TRBV5-4 to TRBJ1-2; a weak D match, TRBD1 (5 bases). Germline V lookup: CDR1 SGHNT, CDR2 YYREEE (reference sequence). V was shortened by 4 bases and J by 4 bases, with 14 bases between the two germline ends. This CDR3 has 14 residues.

The DNA of the CDR3 is TGTGCCAGCAGTCGGGGGACAACTATGAACACTGAAGCTTTCTTT. Amino acid sequence: CASSRGTTMNTEAFF. This sequence joins TRBV6-6 and TRBJ1-1, with a weak D call TRBD1 (6 bases). Germline values: CDR1 MNHNY, CDR2 SVGAGI (reference sequence). V lost 5 bases and J 0 bases, leaving 13 bases between the germline ends. This CDR3 has 15 residues.

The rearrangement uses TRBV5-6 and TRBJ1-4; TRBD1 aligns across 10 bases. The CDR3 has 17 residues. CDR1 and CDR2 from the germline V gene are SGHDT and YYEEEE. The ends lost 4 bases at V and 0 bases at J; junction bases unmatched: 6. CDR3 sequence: CASSKPGQGPTNEKLFF. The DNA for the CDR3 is TGTGCCAGCAGCAAGCCGGGACAGGGGCCAACTAATGAAAAACTGTTTTTT.